This T cell receptor (beta chain) was recovered during a study of blood T cell repertoires in COVID-19. Overall study context: The cDNA or gDNA used as material had been derived from T cells, B-cell-depleted T cells, or PBMCs.

Libraries were prepared by immunoSEQ multiplex PCR; TCRdb keeps only in-frame clonotypes and omits some of them. This sample has some 200,000 clones, with around 82% found just once. This TCR came from a woman between 35 and 50 years old with acute or convalescent COVID-19. The sequenced material came from peripheral blood.

The CDR3 region has the DNA TGTGCCAGTACCCCGGGGACAGGGAACAATTCACCCCTCCACTTT. As protein: CASTPGTGNNSPLHF. The V and J genes are TRBV19 and TRBJ1-6, with 9 bases fitting TRBD1. Trimming cost V 7 bases and J 7 bases; bases outside gene matches: 8. There are 15 residues in the CDR3. In germline, CDR1 is LNHDA, CDR2 SQIVND (reference sequence). Looking up the rest from reference TRBV19 and TRBJ1-6 gives the full variable domain: DGGITQSPKYLFRKEGQNVTLSCEQNLNHDAMYWYRQDPGQGLRLIYYSQIVNDFQKGDIAEGYSVSREKKESFPLTVTSAQKNPTAFYLCASTPGTGNNSPLHFGNGTRLTVT.